This T cell receptor beta chain is drawn from a study of blood T cell repertoires in COVID-19. About the research overall: PBMCs, B-cell-depleted T cells, or T cells provided the cDNA or gDNA that made up the material.

Profiled with immunoSEQ multiplex PCR; TCRdb holds only in-frame clones, not every one. The profile shows around 170,000 clones, around 80% of them singletons. V lost 4 bases and J 0 bases, leaving 22 bases between the germline ends. CDR1 SGHNT and CDR2 YYREEE come from the germline V gene (reference sequence). CDR3 size: 18 residues. The study assigned cohorts using participant-reported clinical history. This TCR came from a man aged 45-65 years who had recovered from COVID-19. The chain uses TRBV5-4 and TRBJ1-2; D is unresolved. The sample comprised PBMCs or T cells enriched from blood (not recorded which). Written as DNA, the CDR3 is TGTGCCAGCAGCCCCGCCCGATCACTGGAGAGATCTAACTATGGCTACACCTTC. This sequence encodes CASSPARSLERSNYGYTF.